This TCR beta chain was profiled in a study of shared clonotypes between healthy human individuals (dated by TCRdb to 2020 to 2021). About the investigation overall: The cohort comprised two women and a few men aged 18 to 49 years. For each donor, CD4 naive and CD4 memory were each run on three plates, CD8 naive on two plates, and CD8 memory on one plate. To estimate repertoire size and how much clonotypes are shared between individuals, the study performed deep sequencing of blood TCR repertoires from about 5 healthy adults. To increase sequencing depth and limit assay-specific biases, different laboratories used diverse techniques to prepare libraries and sequence TCR repertoires. Leukapheresis yielded between about 0.9 and 8.9 billion PBMCs per donor.

Paper-wide results and their limitations: Compared with non-shared clonotypes, clonotypes shared by all four sorted-subset donors had higher generation probabilities. Sampling was restricted to blood, and TCR repertoires in tissues likely differ from the TCR repertoires found in blood. Estimated clonotype richness was generally larger for naive than for memory subsets. Because the study included only a small number of donors, the genetic and exposure-history diversity represented was limited. Approximately 5% of naive CD4, 3.5% of naive CD8, approximately 2.2% of memory CD4, and more than 0.35% of memory CD8 clonotypes were shared across several donors. Even with the large sequencing depth, rarefaction of the sorted-subset datasets indicated that sequencing was incomplete. Pairwise subsampling led to the expectation that sequencing depth would affect the degree of clonotype sharing among donors.

The donors were healthy, HIV-negative adults who had no recently reported acute infections or vaccinations. Every donor was a Caucasian adult residing in Nashville, Tennessee, USA. CD4+ T cells were enriched by magnetic negative selection; naive cells were then positively selected on CD45RA, and the negative fraction formed the memory subset. Blood was collected by leukapheresis, and PBMCs were isolated by Ficoll-Histopaque density gradient centrifugation and then cryopreserved in liquid nitrogen vapor phase. Purity and quantity of every magnetically sorted T cell population were checked by analytical flow cytometry. Each sorted fraction had its genomic DNA isolated and then quantified by UV absorbance on a Nanodrop 2000c. TCR CDR3 regions were amplified from genomic DNA by multiplex PCR using the deep immunoSEQ assay. Genomic DNA extracted from each cell subset was distributed evenly over all wells of several immunoSEQ 96-well plates, and each plate served as one replicate. For sorted subsets, 150 to 250 ng of genomic DNA, equivalent to some 33,000 T cell genomes, went into each replicate PCR. The purified libraries were quantified using a Qubit 3.0 fluorometer, sized with a Bioanalyzer 2100, and then quantified again using the KAPA Library Quantification kit. Every immunoSEQ 96-well plate was sequenced on a separate single-read 150-cycle Illumina NextSeq 550 flow cell. The paper's data handling went like this. The immunoSEQ output contained only junctional sequences without quality scores, so filtering could not match that applied to full-length reads. Sequences were annotated with PyIR, a Python wrapper for IgBLAST v1.9, using IMGT germline references to assign V/J genes and CDR3. Reads were filtered out if the reads had weak V/J assignments (E-value above 1e-6), no CDR3, stop codons, out-of-frame junctions, or ambiguous translated residues. V3J clonotypes were defined as sequences sharing the same inferred V gene, J gene, and CDR3 amino acid sequence. Percentage overlap between repertoires was computed as shared unique clonotypes divided by the size of the smaller repertoire. Repertoire richness was assessed with RTK rarefaction, the Chao1 estimator, and Recon v2.1 estimates of unobserved clonotypes. OLGA was used to compute generation probabilities for all TCRbeta clonotypes that the gDNA method yielded from a handful of donors. The table comes from immuneACCESS by way of TCRdb, which keeps in-frame sequences with V and J called. Part of the clones is missing from these tables; in studies checked, under half for an unresolved V gene and the rest for unknown reasons. Clone size and the V and J calls come from that table; the DNA yielded D and trimming. The sample yields 2 million to 2.5 million clones; 85% to 95% were counted once. 0.1% to 0.15% of the sample is taken by the ten largest.

Remarks on this clone: Its antigen is currently not known. Base qualities were left out, and no much larger clone turns up one base away.

CDR1 and CDR2, looked up from the germline V gene, are MNHNS and SASEGT. V trim: 8 bases; J trim: 5 bases; unmatched bases: 12. The CDR3 has 15 amino acids, counting the end cysteine and phenylalanine. Just the 45-base CDR3 DNA is kept, in frame starting at base 1. This receptor was identified in a man aged 18 to 29 in good health. The chain joins TRBV6-1 to TRBJ2-3; TRBD1 lines up with 8 middle nucleotides. The sequencing sample was made of naive CD4+ T cells sorted from blood. Interpreted using the paper, the cell subset or site label stands for: CD45RA+ positively selected. The CDR3 region: CASDFQGAIRDTQYF. The nucleotides read TGTGCCAGCGACTTCCAGGGGGCCATAAGAGATACGCAGTATTTT.